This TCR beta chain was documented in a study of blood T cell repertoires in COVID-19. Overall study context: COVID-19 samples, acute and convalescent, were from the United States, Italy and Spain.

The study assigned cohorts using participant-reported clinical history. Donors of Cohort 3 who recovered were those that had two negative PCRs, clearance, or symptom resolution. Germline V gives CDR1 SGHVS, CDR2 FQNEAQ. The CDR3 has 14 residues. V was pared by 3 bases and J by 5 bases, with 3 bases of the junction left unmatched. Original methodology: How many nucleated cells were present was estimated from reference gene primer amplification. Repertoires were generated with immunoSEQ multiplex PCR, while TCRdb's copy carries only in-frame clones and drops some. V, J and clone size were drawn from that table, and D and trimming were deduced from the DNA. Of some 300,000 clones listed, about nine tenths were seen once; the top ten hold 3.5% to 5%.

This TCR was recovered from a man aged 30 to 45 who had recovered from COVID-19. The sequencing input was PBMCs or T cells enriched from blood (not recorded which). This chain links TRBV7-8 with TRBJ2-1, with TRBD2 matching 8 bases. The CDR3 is CASSLGLENNEQFF. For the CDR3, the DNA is TGTGCCAGCAGCTTGGGACTAGAAAACAATGAGCAGTTCTTC.